The clone carrying this T cell receptor beta chain was seen once. The antigen remains unidentified. The data originate from a study of T cell responses to AZD1222 COVID-19 vaccine. Study summary: Doses given second, at about 4 or about 12 weeks, were pooled. Overall study findings and caveats: Targeting of unmutated variant regions was reportedly seen in nearly half of spike-specific TCRs. Among vaccine-associated CD4 TCRs, coverage spanned spike, with dominance at 160-218 and 743-854. Just a handful of people given AZD1222 tested seropositive at baseline.

TCRdb's table, derived via immunoSEQ multiplex PCR, lists solely in-frame clones and lacks some. Of 100,000 to 150,000 clones in the sample, 75% to 95% were seen once. V lost 4 bases to trimming and J lost 0 bases, with 6 bases between them. The germline gives CDR1 SGHDN, CDR2 FVKESK. CDR3 length: 13 amino acids. The genes are TRBV14 and TRBJ1-1; D is unresolved. The clonotype comes from an adult in good health. The source material was peripheral blood, sampled on day 0 of AZD1222 vaccination. The CDR3 region is CASSPRLNTEAFF. The CDR3 DNA sequence: TGTGCCAGCAGCCCTCGCCTGAACACTGAAGCTTTCTTT.